The rows below give T cell receptor beta chains drawn from one sample of a study of cytomegalovirus exposure and HLA in healthy donors. Sequenced by immunoSEQ multiplex PCR; TCRdb stores in-frame clones only, minus some. The specimen's table records tens of thousands of clones. Sequencing was carried out using PBMCs. The source of these receptors is a boy younger than 18 in good health and CMV-seronegative. CDR3s include the opening cysteine and the closing phenylalanine or tryptophan. The D gene is left open where the match is weak.

d_gene: .
v_gene: TRBV18
j_gene: TRBJ1-1
len: 15
CDR3aa: CASSPRARLDTEAFF
CDR3nt: TGTGCCAGCTCACCAAGAGCCAGGTTAGACACTGAAGCTTTCTTT

d_gene: TRBD1
v_gene: TRBV29-1
j_gene: TRBJ2-7
len: 12
CDR3aa: CSAGTGESEQYF
CDR3nt: TGCAGCGCAGGGACAGGGGAAAGCGAGCAGTACTTC

d_gene: .
v_gene: TRBV4-3
j_gene: TRBJ2-1
len: 14
CDR3aa: CASSRGRENNEQFF
CDR3nt: TGCGCCAGCAGCAGGGGGCGGGAAAACAATGAGCAGTTCTTC

d_gene: .
v_gene: TRBV9
j_gene: TRBJ1-1
len: 15
CDR3aa: CASSGILGGNTEAFF
CDR3nt: TGTGCCAGCAGCGGCATCTTGGGGGGGAACACTGAAGCTTTCTTT

d_gene: .
v_gene: TRBV7-3
j_gene: TRBJ2-1
len: 15
CDR3aa: CASSKDPGGHNEQFF
CDR3nt: TGTGCCAGCAGCAAGGATCCCGGGGGGCACAATGAGCAGTTCTTC

d_gene: .
v_gene: TRBV7-8
j_gene: TRBJ2-1
len: 12
CDR3aa: CASSLDQGEEFF
CDR3nt: TGTGCCAGCAGCTTAGATCAGGGGGAGGAGTTCTTC

d_gene: TRBD1
v_gene: TRBV10-3
j_gene: TRBJ2-7
len: 14
CDR3aa: CAISPGQGAYEQYF
CDR3nt: TGTGCCATCAGCCCGGGACAGGGGGCCTACGAGCAGTACTTC

d_gene: .
v_gene: TRBV28
j_gene: TRBJ2-1
len: 13
CDR3aa: CASSFIYDNEQFF
CDR3nt: TGTGCCAGCAGTTTCATCTACGACAATGAGCAGTTCTTC

d_gene: .
v_gene: TRBV11-2
j_gene: TRBJ2-7
len: 15
CDR3aa: CASSLESVSLYEQYF
CDR3nt: TGTGCCAGCAGCTTAGAGTCAGTTAGCTTATACGAGCAGTACTTC

d_gene: TRBD1
v_gene: TRBV4-3
j_gene: TRBJ2-6
len: 18
CDR3aa: CASSQGRDRASGANVLTF
CDR3nt: TGCGCCAGCAGCCAAGGAAGGGACAGGGCCTCTGGGGCCAACGTCCTGACTTTC

d_gene: TRBD1
v_gene: TRBV28
j_gene: TRBJ2-7
len: 15
CDR3aa: CASSLRGRGRGEQYF
CDR3nt: TGTGCCAGCAGTTTACGGGGCAGGGGGCGTGGGGAGCAGTACTTC

d_gene: .
v_gene: TRBV10-3
j_gene: TRBJ2-2
len: 16
CDR3aa: CAISEQAASNTGELFF
CDR3nt: TGTGCCATCAGTGAGCAGGCAGCATCGAACACCGGGGAGCTGTTTTTT

d_gene: .
v_gene: TRBV19
j_gene: TRBJ2-1
len: 12
CDR3aa: CASRVGNNEQFF
CDR3nt: TGTGCCAGTAGAGTCGGTAACAATGAGCAGTTCTTC

d_gene: TRBD1
v_gene: TRBV7-2
j_gene: TRBJ1-5
len: 15
CDR3aa: CASSLDGQANQPQHF
CDR3nt: TGTGCCAGCAGCTTAGATGGACAGGCTAATCAGCCCCAGCATTTT

d_gene: .
v_gene: TRBV5-1
j_gene: TRBJ2-7
len: 14
CDR3aa: CASSLMGSAYEQYF
CDR3nt: TGCGCCAGCAGCTTGATGGGGAGCGCCTACGAGCAGTACTTC

d_gene: TRBD2
v_gene: TRBV2
j_gene: TRBJ2-7
len: 15
CDR3aa: CASSSSSGDSYEQYF
CDR3nt: TGTGCCAGCAGCTCCTCTAGCGGGGATTCCTACGAGCAGTACTTC

d_gene: .
v_gene: TRBV28
j_gene: TRBJ2-7
len: 12
CDR3aa: CASTDTFYEQYF
CDR3nt: TGTGCCAGCACTGACACATTCTACGAGCAGTACTTC

d_gene: .
v_gene: TRBV27
j_gene: TRBJ1-2
len: 14
CDR3aa: CASSIAGQRYGYTF
CDR3nt: TGTGCCAGCAGTATCGCAGGGCAACGCTATGGCTACACCTTC

d_gene: TRBD1
v_gene: TRBV7-2
j_gene: TRBJ2-1
len: 15
CDR3aa: CASSSGGQIYNEQFF
CDR3nt: TGTGCCAGCAGCAGTGGGGGACAGATCTACAATGAGCAGTTCTTC

d_gene: TRBD2
v_gene: TRBV5-1
j_gene: TRBJ2-1
len: 15
CDR3aa: CASSFTGTTYNEQFF
CDR3nt: TGCGCCAGCAGCTTCACCGGGACTACGTACAATGAGCAGTTCTTC

d_gene: TRBD2
v_gene: TRBV5-4
j_gene: TRBJ2-3
len: 16
CDR3aa: CAVGGVGGSRTDTQYF
CDR3nt: TGTGCAGTAGGCGGGGTCGGGGGGAGTCGTACAGATACGCAGTATTTT

d_gene: .
v_gene: TRBV18
j_gene: TRBJ2-7
len: 15
CDR3aa: CASSPPVLPVWEQYF
CDR3nt: TGTGCCAGCTCACCACCGGTACTGCCGGTGTGGGAGCAGTACTTC

d_gene: .
v_gene: TRBV2
j_gene: TRBJ1-2
len: 13
CDR3aa: CASRRLDSYGYTF
CDR3nt: TGTGCCAGCAGGCGCCTCGACAGCTATGGCTACACCTTC

d_gene: TRBD1
v_gene: TRBV7-3
j_gene: TRBJ2-1
len: 16
CDR3aa: CASSSRGRPDYNEQFF
CDR3nt: TGTGCCAGCAGCTCTAGGGGGCGGCCAGATTACAATGAGCAGTTCTTC

d_gene: .
v_gene: TRBV18
j_gene: TRBJ1-2
len: 13
CDR3aa: CASPPDRSYGYTF
CDR3nt: TGTGCCAGCCCCCCAGACAGGTCCTATGGCTACACCTTC

d_gene: TRBD1
v_gene: TRBV5-4
j_gene: TRBJ1-1
len: 15
CDR3aa: CASSFGDRGNTEAFF
CDR3nt: TGTGCCAGCAGCTTCGGGGACAGGGGTAACACTGAAGCTTTCTTT

d_gene: .
v_gene: TRBV28
j_gene: TRBJ1-4
len: 14
CDR3aa: CASTLGRTNEKLFF
CDR3nt: TGTGCCAGCACCCTGGGGAGAACTAATGAAAAACTGTTTTTT

d_gene: TRBD1
v_gene: TRBV19
j_gene: TRBJ2-4
len: 15
CDR3aa: CASSSQQGSKNIQYF
CDR3nt: TGTGCCAGTAGTTCACAACAGGGGAGCAAAAACATTCAGTACTTC

d_gene: .
v_gene: TRBV5-1
j_gene: TRBJ1-1
len: 13
CDR3aa: CASSLAGYTEAFF
CDR3nt: TGCGCCAGCAGCTTGGCCGGGTACACTGAAGCTTTCTTT

d_gene: TRBD2
v_gene: TRBV2
j_gene: TRBJ2-3
len: 15
CDR3aa: CASRGTSGGTDTQYF
CDR3nt: TGTGCCAGCAGAGGGACTAGCGGGGGCACAGATACGCAGTATTTT

d_gene: .
v_gene: TRBV6-1
j_gene: TRBJ2-7
len: 11
CDR3aa: CASSRSDEQYF
CDR3nt: TGTGCCAGCAGTAGGAGTGACGAGCAGTACTTC

d_gene: TRBD1
v_gene: TRBV16
j_gene: TRBJ1-3
len: 13
CDR3aa: CASSQMKPGQDYF
CDR3nt: TGTGCCAGCAGCCAAATGAAACCTGGACAGGACTATTTT

d_gene: TRBD1
v_gene: TRBV7-3
j_gene: TRBJ2-7
len: 18
CDR3aa: CASSHYSPMDRVGYEQYF
CDR3nt: TGTGCCAGCAGTCACTATTCGCCGATGGACAGGGTGGGCTACGAGCAGTACTTC

d_gene: TRBD1
v_gene: TRBV9
j_gene: TRBJ1-1
len: 14
CDR3aa: CASSVTQGGTEAFF
CDR3nt: TGTGCCAGCAGCGTAACACAGGGGGGGACTGAAGCTTTCTTT

d_gene: TRBD1
v_gene: TRBV29-1
j_gene: TRBJ1-3
len: 14
CDR3aa: CSVERGQGKNTIYF
CDR3nt: TGCAGCGTTGAAAGAGGACAGGGTAAAAACACCATATATTTT

d_gene: TRBD2
v_gene: TRBV5-1
j_gene: TRBJ2-3
len: 21
CDR3aa: CASSSTRGPGLAGGNTDTQYF
CDR3nt: TGCGCCAGCAGCTCGACACGGGGGCCGGGACTAGCGGGAGGGAACACAGATACGCAGTATTTT

d_gene: .
v_gene: TRBV29-1
j_gene: TRBJ2-7
len: 12
CDR3aa: CSVTASAYEQYF
CDR3nt: TGCAGCGTTACCGCCAGCGCCTACGAGCAGTACTTC

d_gene: TRBD2
v_gene: TRBV6-4
j_gene: TRBJ2-3
len: 15
CDR3aa: CASSETSGGADTQYF
CDR3nt: TGTGCCAGCAGTGAAACTAGCGGGGGGGCAGATACGCAGTATTTT

d_gene: .
v_gene: TRBV5-6
j_gene: TRBJ2-7
len: 12
CDR3aa: CASSLPGYEQYF
CDR3nt: TGTGCCAGCAGCTTGCCGGGGTACGAGCAGTACTTC

d_gene: .
v_gene: TRBV6-5
j_gene: TRBJ2-7
len: 14
CDR3aa: CASSYTGDLYEQYF
CDR3nt: TGTGCCAGCAGTTACACGGGAGACCTCTACGAGCAGTACTTC

d_gene: TRBD2
v_gene: TRBV7-9
j_gene: TRBJ2-7
len: 14
CDR3aa: CASSPGLAGYEQYF
CDR3nt: TGTGCCAGCAGCCCCGGACTAGCGGGATACGAGCAGTACTTC

d_gene: TRBD1
v_gene: TRBV6-6
j_gene: TRBJ1-5
len: 16
CDR3aa: CATALNRGGIDQPQHF
CDR3nt: TGTGCCACCGCGCTGAACAGGGGGGGGATAGATCAGCCCCAGCATTTT

d_gene: .
v_gene: TRBV5-1
j_gene: TRBJ2-5
len: 12
CDR3aa: CASSPSQETQYF
CDR3nt: TGCGCCAGCAGCCCCAGCCAAGAGACCCAGTACTTC

d_gene: .
v_gene: TRBV5-6
j_gene: TRBJ2-7
len: 18
CDR3aa: CASSLRRLAQVERYEQYF
CDR3nt: TGTGCCAGCAGCTTGAGACGTTTAGCGCAAGTGGAGAGATACGAGCAGTACTTC

d_gene: .
v_gene: TRBV25-1
j_gene: TRBJ1-2
len: 10
CDR3aa: CASKHKGYTF
CDR3nt: TGTGCCAGCAAGCATAAAGGCTACACCTTC

d_gene: TRBD2
v_gene: TRBV18
j_gene: TRBJ2-1
len: 16
CDR3aa: CASSPPSGNKRNEQFF
CDR3nt: TGTGCCAGCTCACCACCTAGCGGGAATAAAAGGAATGAGCAGTTCTTC

d_gene: TRBD1
v_gene: TRBV4-1
j_gene: TRBJ1-2
len: 16
CDR3aa: CASSQGPRTGNYGYTF
CDR3nt: TGCGCCAGCAGCCAAGGCCCCCGGACAGGGAACTATGGCTACACCTTC

d_gene: .
v_gene: TRBV13
j_gene: TRBJ2-5
len: 14
CDR3aa: CASSSTEYQETQYF
CDR3nt: TGTGCCAGCAGCTCTACAGAGTACCAAGAGACCCAGTACTTC

d_gene: TRBD2
v_gene: TRBV11-3
j_gene: TRBJ2-5
len: 16
CDR3aa: CASSLGTGTSSETQYF
CDR3nt: TGTGCCAGCAGCTTAGGGACCGGGACTAGCAGTGAGACCCAGTACTTC

d_gene: TRBD2
v_gene: TRBV6-6
j_gene: TRBJ2-3
len: 13
CDR3aa: CASRGGDTDTQYF
CDR3nt: TGTGCCAGCCGGGGGGGGGACACAGATACGCAGTATTTT

d_gene: TRBD1
v_gene: TRBV6-5
j_gene: TRBJ1-2
len: 15
CDR3aa: CASSYHGTGSYGYTF
CDR3nt: TGTGCCAGCAGTTACCACGGGACAGGGTCATATGGCTACACCTTC

d_gene: .
v_gene: TRBV7-6
j_gene: TRBJ2-2
len: 16
CDR3aa: CASSNSLQQDTGELFF
CDR3nt: TGTGCCAGCAGCAATTCACTTCAACAGGACACCGGGGAGCTGTTTTTT

d_gene: .
v_gene: TRBV20-1
j_gene: TRBJ2-1
len: 11
CDR3aa: CSARSQNEQFF
CDR3nt: TGCAGTGCTAGATCTCAGAATGAGCAGTTCTTC

d_gene: .
v_gene: TRBV19
j_gene: TRBJ1-5
len: 15
CDR3aa: CASSWDTLSNQPQHF
CDR3nt: TGTGCCAGTTCATGGGACACCCTTAGCAATCAGCCCCAGCATTTT